This TCR beta chain is drawn from a study of glioma-infiltrating T cells after dendritic cell vaccination. Study-wide background: Between about 2002 and 2012, patients got autologous tumor lysate-pulsed dendritic cell vaccines. Three intradermal dendritic cell vaccine injections were given every two weeks.

Primers: 60 V beta forward and 13 J beta reverse. Sequenced by immunoSEQ multiplex PCR; TCRdb stores in-frame clones only, minus some. This sample has almost 90,000 clones, with about four fifths found just once. This clone was seen only a few times. V was trimmed by 3 bases and J by 1 base, leaving 10 bases between them. CDR3 length: 14 amino acids. The germline V gene has CDR1 SGDLS and CDR2 YYNGEE. The time point denotes: after dendritic cell vaccination, including at tumor progression/relapse. All glioblastoma patients lacked an isocitrate dehydrogenase mutation. Sequencing was performed on blood, taken after dendritic cell vaccination. The receptor was derived from a human donor with glioblastoma. The chain carries TRBV9 and TRBJ2-5; D call uncertain. This CDR3 is CASSARSTQETQYF. The CDR3 DNA is TGTGCCAGCAGCGCCCGGTCTACCCAAGAGACCCAGTACTTC.